This TCR beta chain was captured by sequencing in a study of cytomegalovirus exposure and HLA in healthy donors. Germline-derived CDR1 and CDR2 are MNHEY and SVGAGI. V lost 6 bases to trimming and J lost 7 bases; unmatched junction nucleotides: 11. The CDR3 totals 15 residues. 60 Vbeta and 13 Jbeta primers were used in PCR. The table came from immunoSEQ multiplex PCR; TCRdb's copy has only in-frame clones and leaves some out. The repertoire table contains about 54,000 clones. The V call is TRBV6-5, the J call TRBJ1-5; 8 bases are a match to TRBD1. This TCR derives from a woman in her thirties or forties in good health and CMV-seronegative. Material for sequencing was PBMCs. CDR3 coding DNA: TGTGCCAGCAGCCGCCTCGGACAGGGCGAACAGCCCCAGCATTTT. Translating it yields CASSRLGQGEQPQHF.